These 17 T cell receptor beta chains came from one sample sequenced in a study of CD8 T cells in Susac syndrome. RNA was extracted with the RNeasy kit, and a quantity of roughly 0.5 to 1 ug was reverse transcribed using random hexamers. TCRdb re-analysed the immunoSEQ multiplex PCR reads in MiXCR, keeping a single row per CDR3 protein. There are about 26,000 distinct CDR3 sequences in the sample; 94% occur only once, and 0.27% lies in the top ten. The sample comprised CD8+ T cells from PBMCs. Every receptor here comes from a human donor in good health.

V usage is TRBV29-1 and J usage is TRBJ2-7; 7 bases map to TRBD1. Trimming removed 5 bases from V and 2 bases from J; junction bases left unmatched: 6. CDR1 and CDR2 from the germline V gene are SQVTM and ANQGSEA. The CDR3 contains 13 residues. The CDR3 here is CSVTADRAYEQYF. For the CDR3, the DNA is TGCAGCGTTACCGCTGACAGGGCCTACGAGCAGTACTTC.

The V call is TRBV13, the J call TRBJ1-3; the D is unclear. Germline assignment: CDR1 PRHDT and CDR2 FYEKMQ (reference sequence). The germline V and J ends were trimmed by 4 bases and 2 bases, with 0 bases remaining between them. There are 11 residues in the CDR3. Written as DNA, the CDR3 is TGTGCCAGCAGCTCTGGAAACACCATATATTTT. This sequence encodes CASSSGNTIYF.

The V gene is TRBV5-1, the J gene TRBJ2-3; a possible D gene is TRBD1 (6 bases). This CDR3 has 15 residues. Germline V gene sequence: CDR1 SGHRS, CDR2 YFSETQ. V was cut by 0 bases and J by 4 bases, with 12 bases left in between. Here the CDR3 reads CASSLVSGGADTQYF. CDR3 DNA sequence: TGCGCCAGCAGCTTGGTCTCTGGGGGCGCAGATACGCAGTATTTT.

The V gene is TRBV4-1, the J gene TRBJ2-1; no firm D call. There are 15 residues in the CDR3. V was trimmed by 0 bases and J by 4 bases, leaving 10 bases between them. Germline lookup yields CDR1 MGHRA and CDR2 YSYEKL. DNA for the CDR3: TGCGCCAGCAGCCAAGAGTCGGTCGGGTACAATGAGCAGTTCTTC. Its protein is CASSQESVGYNEQFF.

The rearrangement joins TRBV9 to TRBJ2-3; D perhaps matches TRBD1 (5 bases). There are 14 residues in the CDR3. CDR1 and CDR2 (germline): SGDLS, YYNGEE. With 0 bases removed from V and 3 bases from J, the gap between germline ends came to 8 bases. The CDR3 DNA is TGTGCCAGCAGCGTAGATGGGGCTACAGATACGCAGTATTTT. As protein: CASSVDGATDTQYF.

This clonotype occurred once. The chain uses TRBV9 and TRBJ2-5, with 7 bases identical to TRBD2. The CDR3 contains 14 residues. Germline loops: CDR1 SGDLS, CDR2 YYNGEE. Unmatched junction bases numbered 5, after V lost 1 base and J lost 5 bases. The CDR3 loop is CASSVPHGGETQYF. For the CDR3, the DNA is TGTGCCAGCAGCGTACCCCACGGGGGGGAGACCCAGTACTTC.

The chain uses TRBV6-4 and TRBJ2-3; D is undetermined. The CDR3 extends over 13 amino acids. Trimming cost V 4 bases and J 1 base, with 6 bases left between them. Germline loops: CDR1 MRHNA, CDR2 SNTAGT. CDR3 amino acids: CASSATGTDTQYF. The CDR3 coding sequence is TGTGCCAGCAGTGCGACGGGCACAGATACGCAGTATTTT.

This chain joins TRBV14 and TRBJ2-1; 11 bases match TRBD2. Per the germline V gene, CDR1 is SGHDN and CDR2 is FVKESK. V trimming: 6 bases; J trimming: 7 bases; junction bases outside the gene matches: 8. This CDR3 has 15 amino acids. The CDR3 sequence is CASSVLAGEQNEQFF. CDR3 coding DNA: TGTGCCAGCAGTGTACTAGCGGGGGAACAGAATGAGCAGTTCTTC.

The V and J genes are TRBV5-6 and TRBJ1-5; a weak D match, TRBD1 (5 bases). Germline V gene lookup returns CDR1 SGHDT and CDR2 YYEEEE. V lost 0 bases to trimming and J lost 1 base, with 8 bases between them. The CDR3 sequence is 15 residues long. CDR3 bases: TGTGCCAGCAGCTTGGGCTGGGGGAGCAATCAGCCCCAGCATTTT. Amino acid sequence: CASSLGWGSNQPQHF.

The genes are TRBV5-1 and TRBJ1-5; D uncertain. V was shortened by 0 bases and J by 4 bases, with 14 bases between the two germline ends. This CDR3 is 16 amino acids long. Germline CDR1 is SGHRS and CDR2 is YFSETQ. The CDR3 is CASSLDPGQTNQPQHF. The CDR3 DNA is TGCGCCAGCAGCTTGGATCCTGGTCAGACTAATCAGCCCCAGCATTTT. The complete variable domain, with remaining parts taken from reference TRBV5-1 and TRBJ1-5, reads KAGVTQTPRYLIKTRGQQVTLSCSPISGHRSVSWYQQTPGQGLQFLFEYFSETQRNKGNFPGRFSGRQFSNSRSEMNVSTLELGDSALYLCASSLDPGQTNQPQHFGDGTRLSIL.

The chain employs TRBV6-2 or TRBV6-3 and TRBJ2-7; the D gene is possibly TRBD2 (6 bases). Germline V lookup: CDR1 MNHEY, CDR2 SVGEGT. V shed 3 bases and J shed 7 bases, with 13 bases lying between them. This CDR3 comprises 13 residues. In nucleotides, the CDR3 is TGTGCCAGCAGTTATACGTCCGGGGGTGAGCAGTACTTC. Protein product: CASSYTSGGEQYF.

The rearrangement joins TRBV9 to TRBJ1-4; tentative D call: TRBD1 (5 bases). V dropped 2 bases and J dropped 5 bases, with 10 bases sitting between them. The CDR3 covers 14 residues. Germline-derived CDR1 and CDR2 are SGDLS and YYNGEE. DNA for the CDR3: TGTGCCAGCAGCGTGGGGGGATCCAATGAAAAACTGTTTTTT. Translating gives CASSVGGSNEKLFF.

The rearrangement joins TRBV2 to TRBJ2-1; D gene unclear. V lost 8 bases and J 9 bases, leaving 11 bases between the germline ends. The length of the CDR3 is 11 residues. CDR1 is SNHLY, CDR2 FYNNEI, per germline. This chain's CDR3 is CASVIQVEQFF. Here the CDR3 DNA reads TGTGCCAGCGTCATCCAGGTTGAGCAGTTCTTC.

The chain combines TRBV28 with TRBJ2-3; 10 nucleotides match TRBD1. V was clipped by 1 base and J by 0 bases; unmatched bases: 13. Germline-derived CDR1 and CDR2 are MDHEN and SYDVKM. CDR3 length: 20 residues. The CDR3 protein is CASSLYWGTGDRSSTDTQYF. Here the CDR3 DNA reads TGTGCCAGCAGTTTATACTGGGGGACAGGGGACCGGTCTAGCACAGATACGCAGTATTTT.

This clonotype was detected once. Written as DNA, the CDR3 is TGTGCCAGCTCACCACCGAGTCCGGGACTAGCGGGGTTCATCACCGGGGAGCTGTTTTTT. It yields the protein CASSPPSPGLAGFITGELFF. The rearrangement joins TRBV18 to TRBJ2-2, with TRBD2 matching over 13 bases. CDR1 is KGHSH, CDR2 LQKENI, per germline. The J segment lost 4 bases and the V segment lost 0 bases, leaving 11 bases of the junction unmatched. This CDR3 contains 20 residues.

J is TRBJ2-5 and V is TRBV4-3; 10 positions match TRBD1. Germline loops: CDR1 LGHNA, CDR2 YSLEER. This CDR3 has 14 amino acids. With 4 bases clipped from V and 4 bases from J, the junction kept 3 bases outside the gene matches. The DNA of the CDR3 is TGCGCCAGCAGCCCGGGGACAGGGGCAGAGACCCAGTACTTC. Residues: CASSPGTGAETQYF.

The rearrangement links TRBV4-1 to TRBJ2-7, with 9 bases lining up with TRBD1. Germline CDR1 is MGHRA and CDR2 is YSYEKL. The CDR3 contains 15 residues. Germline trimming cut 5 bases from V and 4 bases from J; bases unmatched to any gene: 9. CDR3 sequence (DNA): TGCGCCAGCAGCACCCGGACAGGGGAATTTTACGAGCAGTACTTC. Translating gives CASSTRTGEFYEQYF.